This is a list of T cell receptor beta chains from one sample in a study of TIL therapy for anti-PD-1-resistant metastatic lung cancer. The protocol was immunoSEQ multiplex PCR, while the TCRdb copy is restricted to in-frame clones and leaves out a portion. The table shows some 13,000 clones, with about three fifths occurring only once. The sample consisted of tumor tissue, taken at baseline. All receptors come from a woman aged 30 to 85 with non-small cell lung cancer. Each CDR3 is given with its conserved first and last residue. A D gene is named only where the DNA matches it firmly. Expanded clones are given a class, and other clones once, few, many or no size at all.

j_gene,abundance,v_gene,d_gene,CDR3aa,CDR3nt
TRBJ1-1,medium-sized,TRBV7-9,-,CASSLLDRPNTEAFF,TGTGCCAGCAGCTTACTGGACAGACCAAACACTGAAGCTTTCTTT
TRBJ2-6,-,TRBV15,-,CATSPNSGANVLTF,TGTGCCACCAGCCCGAACTCTGGGGCCAACGTCCTGACTTTC
TRBJ2-5,-,TRBV6-4,-,CASSDSSGEETQYF,TGTGCCAGCAGTGACTCTTCCGGGGAAGAGACCCAGTACTTC
TRBJ2-2,-,TRBV28,-,CASFTNAGLDTGELFF,TGTGCCAGCTTTACAAATGCGGGACTCGACACCGGGGAGCTGTTTTTT
TRBJ2-5,once,TRBV29-1,-,CSVLPQGFDKTQYF,TGCAGCGTACTACCTCAGGGTTTCGATAAGACCCAGTACTTC
TRBJ1-4,-,TRBV28,-,CASSAKGVLNEKLFF,TGTGCCAGCAGTGCAAAGGGGGTGCTTAATGAAAAACTGTTTTTT
TRBJ2-7,-,TRBV5-4,-,CASSPMGFDEQYF,TGTGCCAGCAGCCCCATGGGGTTTGACGAGCAGTACTTC
TRBJ2-7,-,TRBV7-6,TRBD1,CASSLDGTGTAAGIHEQYF,TGTGCCAGCAGCTTAGATGGGACAGGGACAGCGGCGGGGATACACGAGCAGTACTTC
TRBJ1-2,-,TRBV7-2,-,CASSLQGSYGYTF,TGTGCCAGCAGCCTGCAAGGGTCCTATGGCTACACCTTC
TRBJ1-1,once,TRBV2,TRBD1,CASSGRGRDTEAFF,TGTGCCAGCAGTGGAAGGGGGCGCGACACTGAAGCTTTCTTT
TRBJ2-1,few,TRBV4-2,TRBD2,CASTQRDYNEQFF,TGTGCCAGCACCCAGCGGGACTACAATGAGCAGTTCTTC
TRBJ2-3,-,TRBV5-4,-,CASSSPTDTQYF,TGTGCCAGCAGCTCCCCCACAGATACGCAGTATTTT
TRBJ1-1,-,TRBV2,TRBD1,CASRGDRGEAFF,TGTGCCAGCAGGGGGGACAGGGGTGAAGCTTTCTTT
TRBJ2-7,-,TRBV27,-,CASSLLDTSSISYEQYF,TGTGCCAGCAGTTTATTAGACACCTCTTCCATCTCCTACGAGCAGTACTTC
TRBJ1-4,few,TRBV5-4,-,CASSLGAQGGEKLFF,TGTGCCAGCAGCTTAGGCGCGCAGGGAGGTGAAAAACTGTTTTTT
TRBJ2-7,-,TRBV7-6,-,CASSFKGGTGEQYF,TGTGCCAGCAGCTTTAAGGGGGGGACGGGGGAGCAGTACTTC
TRBJ2-7,-,TRBV2,TRBD2,CASGGRPSYEQYF,TGTGCCAGCGGCGGGAGGCCTTCCTACGAGCAGTACTTC
TRBJ2-5,-,TRBV11-2,-,CASSLGAWGVGETQYF,TGTGCCAGCAGCTTAGGGGCGTGGGGGGTGGGAGAGACCCAGTACTTC
TRBJ1-2,-,TRBV4-2,-,CASSQDRRNGYTF,TGTGCCAGCAGCCAAGACCGGAGGAATGGCTACACCTTC
TRBJ1-5,once,TRBV5-6,TRBD1,CASSWGQGRQPQHF,TGTGCCAGCAGCTGGGGACAGGGGCGTCAGCCCCAGCATTTT
TRBJ1-6,-,TRBV5-4,TRBD1,CASSYDRALNSPLHF,TGTGCCAGCAGCTATGACAGGGCTCTTAATTCACCCCTCCACTTT
TRBJ2-3,-,TRBV19,-,CASSYRYSDTQYF,TGTGCCAGTAGTTACCGATACTCCGATACGCAGTATTTT
TRBJ2-6,-,TRBV5-4,-,CASSPGGISGANVLTF,TGTGCCAGCAGCCCAGGGGGGATCTCTGGGGCCAACGTCCTGACTTTC
TRBJ2-3,-,TRBV9,TRBD2,CASSGTRDTQYF,TGTGCCAGCAGCGGGACTAGGGATACGCAGTATTTT
TRBJ1-2,-,TRBV29-1,-,CSVESRREDDYTF,TGCAGCGTTGAATCTCGCAGGGAAGATGACTACACCTTC
TRBJ2-7,-,TRBV6-4,-,CASSGDFTGRRAYEQYF,TGTGCCAGCAGTGGGGATTTCACGGGACGCCGGGCCTACGAGCAGTACTTC
TRBJ1-6,-,TRBV10-3,TRBD1,CAISEPGTGISPLHF,TGTGCCATCAGTGAGCCCGGGACAGGGATTTCACCCCTCCACTTT
TRBJ1-1,-,TRBV6-1,-,CASSEYGSTEAFF,TGTGCCAGCAGTGAATACGGGAGCACTGAAGCTTTCTTT
TRBJ2-7,-,TRBV15,TRBD2,CATSSLKAGERYEQYF,TGTGCCACCAGCAGTCTAAAAGCGGGAGAGAGGTACGAGCAGTACTTC
TRBJ2-7,-,TRBV6-1,-,CASSDKSMAYEQYF,TGTGCCAGCAGTGACAAATCGATGGCCTACGAGCAGTACTTC
TRBJ2-7,-,TRBV5-5,TRBD2,CASSFSGRETYEQYF,TGTGCCAGCAGCTTTAGCGGGAGGGAGACCTACGAGCAGTACTTC
TRBJ2-1,-,TRBV4-2,TRBD2,CASSQDIPVLAGNEQFF,TGTGCCAGCAGCCAAGATATCCCCGTTCTAGCGGGGAATGAGCAGTTCTTC
TRBJ1-5,-,TRBV28,TRBD1,CASSLQGVANQPQHF,TGTGCCAGCAGCTTACAGGGGGTGGCCAATCAGCCCCAGCATTTT
TRBJ2-5,-,TRBV5-1,-,CASSLGGAQETQYF,TGCGCCAGCAGCTTGGGAGGGGCCCAAGAGACCCAGTACTTC
TRBJ2-5,-,TRBV5-1,-,CASSLHGQETQYF,TGCGCCAGCAGCTTGCACGGCCAAGAGACCCAGTACTTC
TRBJ2-5,few,TRBV2,-,CASSATRGHETQYF,TGTGCCAGCAGTGCGACAAGGGGCCACGAGACCCAGTACTTC
TRBJ1-1,few,TRBV7-9,-,CASSRLTGANTEAFF,TGTGCCAGCAGCCGACTAACAGGAGCGAACACTGAAGCTTTCTTT